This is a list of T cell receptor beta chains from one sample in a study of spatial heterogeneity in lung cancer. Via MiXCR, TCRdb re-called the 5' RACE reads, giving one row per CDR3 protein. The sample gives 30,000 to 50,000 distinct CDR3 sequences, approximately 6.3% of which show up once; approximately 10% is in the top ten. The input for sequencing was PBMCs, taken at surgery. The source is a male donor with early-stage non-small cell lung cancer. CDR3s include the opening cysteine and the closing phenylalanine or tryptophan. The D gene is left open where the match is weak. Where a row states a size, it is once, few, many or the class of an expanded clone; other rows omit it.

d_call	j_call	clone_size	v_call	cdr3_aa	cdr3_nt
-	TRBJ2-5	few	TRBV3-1	CASSHGLQTQYF	TGTGCCAGCAGCCATGGACTCCAGACCCAGTACTTC
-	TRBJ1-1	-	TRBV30	CAWSLRGNTEAFF	TGTGCCTGGAGCCTCAGGGGTAACACTGAAGCTTTCTTT
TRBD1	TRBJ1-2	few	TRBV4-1	CASSQSRTGTGETYGYTF	TGCGCCAGCAGCCAAAGTCGTACCGGGACAGGGGAAACCTATGGCTACACCTTC
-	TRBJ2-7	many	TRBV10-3	CATGEGRGQSYEQYF	TGTGCCACCGGCGAGGGCAGGGGCCAATCCTACGAGCAGTACTTC
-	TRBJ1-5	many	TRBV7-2	CASSQGRSNQPQHF	TGTGCCAGCAGCCAAGGGAGAAGCAATCAGCCCCAGCATTTT
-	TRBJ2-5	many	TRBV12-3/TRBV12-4	CASSFLPGPQETQYF	TGTGCCAGCAGTTTTTTGCCCGGACCACAAGAGACCCAGTACTTC
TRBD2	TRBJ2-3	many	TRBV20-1	CSARDRLAGGPGRDTQYF	TGCAGTGCTAGAGATCGACTAGCGGGGGGGCCCGGGAGAGATACGCAGTATTTT
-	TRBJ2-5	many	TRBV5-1	CASSLIRGSQETQYF	TGCGCCAGCAGCTTGATCCGGGGTTCCCAAGAGACCCAGTACTTC
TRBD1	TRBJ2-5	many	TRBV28	CASSLAGTGEGTQYF	TGTGCCAGCAGCCTTGCCGGGACAGGGGAAGGGACCCAGTACTTC
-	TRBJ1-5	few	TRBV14	CASSQDPNQPQHF	TGTGCCAGCAGCCAAGACCCCAATCAGCCCCAGCATTTT
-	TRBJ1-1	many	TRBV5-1	CASSFFQGQDTEAFF	TGCGCCAGCAGCTTTTTTCAGGGTCAAGACACTGAAGCTTTCTTT
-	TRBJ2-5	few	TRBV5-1	CASSLTVQETQYF	TGCGCCAGCAGCCTGACAGTCCAAGAGACCCAGTACTTC
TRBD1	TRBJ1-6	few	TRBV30	CAWSGQDRGSSPLHF	TGTGCCTGGAGTGGTCAAGACAGGGGAAGTTCACCCCTCCACTTT
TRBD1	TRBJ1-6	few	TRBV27	CASSFSGTGTMSPLHF	TGTGCCAGCAGTTTCTCCGGGACAGGGACAATGTCACCCCTCCACTTT
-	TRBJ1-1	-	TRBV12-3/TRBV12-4	CASSYGPNTEAFF	TGTGCCAGCAGTTACGGACCGAACACTGAAGCTTTCTTT
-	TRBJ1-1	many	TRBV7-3	CASSSRGAGASTEAFF	TGTGCCAGCAGCTCAAGGGGGGCGGGGGCGAGTACTGAAGCTTTCTTT
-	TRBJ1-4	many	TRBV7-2	CASSPLGGEKLFF	TGTGCCAGCAGCCCCCTCGGGGGTGAAAAACTGTTTTTT
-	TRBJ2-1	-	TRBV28	CASSPGVMRSYNEQFF	TGTGCCAGCAGTCCCGGGGTTATGAGATCCTACAATGAGCAGTTCTTC
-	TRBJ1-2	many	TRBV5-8	CASSLEPGANYGYTF	TGTGCCAGCAGCTTGGAGCCGGGGGCTAACTATGGCTACACCTTC
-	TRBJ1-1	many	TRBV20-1	CSARPGAGTEAFF	TGCAGTGCTAGGCCGGGGGCCGGCACTGAAGCTTTCTTT
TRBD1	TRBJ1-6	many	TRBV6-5	CASSLGQDRSYNSPLHF	TGTGCCAGCAGCCTAGGACAGGACCGCTCCTATAATTCACCCCTCCACTTT
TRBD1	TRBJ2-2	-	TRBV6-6	CASRLAGGMGGELFF	TGTGCCAGCAGACTGGCAGGGGGAATGGGCGGGGAGCTGTTTTTT
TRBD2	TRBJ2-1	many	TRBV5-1	CASSSRGDNEQFF	TGCGCCAGCAGCTCCCGGGGGGATAATGAGCAGTTCTTC
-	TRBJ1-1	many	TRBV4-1	CASSRTALNTEAFF	TGCGCCAGCAGCCGGACAGCTTTGAACACTGAAGCTTTCTTT
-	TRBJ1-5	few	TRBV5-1	CASSLEGGSNQPQHF	TGCGCCAGCAGCTTGGAGGGAGGCAGCAATCAGCCCCAGCATTTT
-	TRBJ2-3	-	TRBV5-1	CASSRDSDTQYF	TGCGCCAGCAGCAGAGACTCAGATACGCAGTATTTT
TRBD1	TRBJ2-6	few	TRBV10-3	CAIRGGQGSLSGANVLTF	TGTGCCATCAGGGGAGGACAGGGGAGCCTCTCTGGGGCCAACGTCCTGACTTTC
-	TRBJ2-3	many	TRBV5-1	CASSPSQGTDTQYF	TGCGCCAGCAGCCCTTCACAGGGCACAGATACGCAGTATTTT
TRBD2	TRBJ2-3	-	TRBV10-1	CASSESSGGGDTQYF	TGCGCCAGCAGTGAGTCTAGCGGGGGGGGAGATACGCAGTATTTT
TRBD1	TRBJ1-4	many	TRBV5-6	CASSLAGGGAGKLFF	TGTGCCAGCAGCTTGGCAGGAGGGGGCGCGGGAAAACTGTTTTTT
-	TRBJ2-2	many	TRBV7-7	CASSLGRQVNTGELFF	TGTGCTAGCAGCTTAGGGCGACAAGTTAACACCGGGGAGCTGTTTTTT
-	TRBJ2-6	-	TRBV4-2	CASSQESQGTISGANVLTF	TGTGCCAGCAGCCAAGAGTCCCAGGGAACAATCTCTGGGGCCAACGTCCTGACTTTC
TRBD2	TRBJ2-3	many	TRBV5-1	CASSLGAGGRTDTQYF	TGCGCCAGCAGCTTGGGCGCGGGGGGCCGCACGGATACGCAGTATTTT
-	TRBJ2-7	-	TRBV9	CASSPTGGALSYEQYF	TGTGCCAGCAGCCCGACTGGCGGGGCCCTTTCCTACGAGCAGTACTTC
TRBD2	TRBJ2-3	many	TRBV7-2	CASSLGAGGRDTQYF	TGTGCCAGCAGCTTAGGGGCGGGGGGTCGGGATACGCAGTATTTT
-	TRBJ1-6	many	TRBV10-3	CAISDRGGENSPLHF	TGTGCCATCAGTGACAGGGGCGGAGAGAATTCACCCCTCCACTTT
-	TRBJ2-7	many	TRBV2	CASRGELYEQYF	TGTGCCAGCAGAGGGGAATTATACGAGCAGTACTTC
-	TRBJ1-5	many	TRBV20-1	CSARDGQPQHF	TGCAGTGCTAGAGACGGTCAGCCCCAGCATTTT
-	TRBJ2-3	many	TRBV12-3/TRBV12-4	CASSFQPDTDTQYF	TGTGCCAGCAGTTTCCAACCAGACACAGATACGCAGTATTTT
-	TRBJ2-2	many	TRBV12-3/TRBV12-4	CASSLAGGRTNTGELFF	TGTGCCAGCAGTTTGGCCGGCGGCAGGACGAACACCGGGGAGCTGTTTTTT